A selection of T cell receptor beta chains follows, all from one sample in a study of blood T cell repertoires in COVID-19. Measured with immunoSEQ multiplex PCR; TCRdb has only the in-frame clones, and not every one. The data hold 350,000 or so clones, with 88% observed a single time. Sequenced sample: PBMCs or T cells enriched from blood (not recorded which). The receptors derive from a woman between 25 and 40 years old who had been exposed to COVID-19. Each CDR3 is given with its conserved first and last residue. The D gene is left open where the match is weak. The listing skips clone size in some rows; elsewhere it reads once, few, many or a size class.

J: TRBJ1-1; size: .; V: TRBV5-1; D: TRBD1; DNA: TGCGCCAGCAGCTTACAGGGGTCGGACACTGAAGCTTTCTTT; CDR3: CASSLQGSDTEAFF
J: TRBJ2-7; size: .; V: TRBV3-1/TRBV3-2; D: TRBD2; DNA: TGTGCCAGCAGCCCTAGCGGGAGATCCTACGAGCAGTACTTC; CDR3: CASSPSGRSYEQYF
J: TRBJ2-1; size: .; V: TRBV6-9; D: TRBD2; DNA: TGTGCCAGCAGCCCAAGACTAGCGGGCCAAGAGCAGTTCTTC; CDR3: CASSPRLAGQEQFF
J: TRBJ1-6; size: once; V: TRBV28; D: .; DNA: TGTGCCAGCAGTTTATCCCCCGCTACAGGGAACTATAATTCACCCCTCCACTTT; CDR3: CASSLSPATGNYNSPLHF
J: TRBJ1-1; size: few; V: TRBV5-5; D: TRBD1; DNA: TGTGCCAGCAGCTTACCTCTGACGGGACAGGTCGTCGTGACCACTGAAGCTTTCTTT; CDR3: CASSLPLTGQVVVTTEAFF
J: TRBJ2-1; size: .; V: TRBV7-3; D: TRBD1; DNA: TGTGCCAGCAGCGATGGACAGGGCTCCTACAATGAGCAGTTCTTC; CDR3: CASSDGQGSYNEQFF
J: TRBJ1-2; size: .; V: TRBV10-1; D: TRBD1; DNA: TGCGCCAGCAGCGAAGACGACAGGGACTATGGCTACACCTTC; CDR3: CASSEDDRDYGYTF
J: TRBJ1-1; size: .; V: TRBV5-4; D: .; DNA: TGTGCCAGCAGCCCGAATGGGGGCAGCACTGAAGCTTTCTTT; CDR3: CASSPNGGSTEAFF
J: TRBJ2-3; size: .; V: TRBV7-3; D: .; DNA: TGTGCCAGCAGCGCCCATGGGCAAGCCAACACAGATACGCAGTATTTT; CDR3: CASSAHGQANTDTQYF
J: TRBJ2-4; size: .; V: TRBV29-1; D: .; DNA: TGCAGCGCCGGAGTACGCGCCAAAAACATTCAGTACTTC; CDR3: CSAGVRAKNIQYF
J: TRBJ2-3; size: few; V: TRBV28; D: TRBD2; DNA: TGTGCCAGCAGTCCCGTCTACCCTAGCGGGACGCAGGGGCTCTTGACAGATACGCAGTATTTT; CDR3: CASSPVYPSGTQGLLTDTQYF
J: TRBJ2-1; size: .; V: TRBV29-1; D: .; DNA: TGCAGCGTTGATGAGCCCGGGACGAGGGGGGGTGAGCAGTTCTTC; CDR3: CSVDEPGTRGGEQFF
J: TRBJ2-1; size: .; V: TRBV19; D: .; DNA: TGTGCCAGTACCCCCGGGACTGGGGCATACAATGAGCAGTTCTTC; CDR3: CASTPGTGAYNEQFF
J: TRBJ2-5; size: .; V: TRBV5-1; D: TRBD2; DNA: TGCGCCAGCAGCTTCGGCCCAGCGGGACGACTGGGGGAGACCCAGTACTTC; CDR3: CASSFGPAGRLGETQYF
J: TRBJ2-5; size: .; V: TRBV28; D: .; DNA: TGTGCCAGCAGCTACCTTCTCCGGGACCCAGGGGAACAAGAGACCCAGTACTTC; CDR3: CASSYLLRDPGEQETQYF
J: TRBJ2-5; size: .; V: TRBV3-1/TRBV3-2; D: TRBD1; DNA: TGTGCCAGCAGCCAAGACTGGACAGGGAGGGAGACCCAGTACTTC; CDR3: CASSQDWTGRETQYF
J: TRBJ2-1; size: once; V: TRBV13; D: .; DNA: TGTGCCAGCAGCCTTACTGGAAGGAGCTCCTACAATGAGCAGTTCTTC; CDR3: CASSLTGRSSYNEQFF
J: TRBJ1-5; size: .; V: TRBV10-2; D: .; DNA: TGCGCCAGCAGATCCAACAGAGATAGCAATCAGCCCCAGCATTTT; CDR3: CASRSNRDSNQPQHF
J: TRBJ2-1; size: once; V: TRBV25-1; D: .; DNA: TGTGCCAGCAGCTTGAGCGGAGACTACCACAATGAGCAGTTCTTC; CDR3: CASSLSGDYHNEQFF
J: TRBJ2-7; size: .; V: TRBV6-5; D: TRBD1; DNA: TGTGCCAGCAGCCCCCGGGACAGGGACAACTACGAGCAGTACTTC; CDR3: CASSPRDRDNYEQYF
J: TRBJ1-1; size: .; V: TRBV7-9; D: .; DNA: TGTGCCAGCAGCTTAGCGGTTGGAGCTCTGGATCCATTTGAAGCTTTCTTT; CDR3: CASSLAVGALDPFEAFF
J: TRBJ1-2; size: .; V: TRBV18; D: TRBD1; DNA: TGTGCCAGCTCACTAACCAGCCTAACCTTGACAGGGAACGGCTACACCTTC; CDR3: CASSLTSLTLTGNGYTF
J: TRBJ2-3; size: .; V: TRBV27; D: TRBD1; DNA: TGTGCCAGCAGTTGGTACGGACAGGGGTCGCAGTATTTT; CDR3: CASSWYGQGSQYF
J: TRBJ1-1; size: .; V: TRBV19; D: TRBD1; DNA: TGTGCCAGTAGTATAGCAGGGGGCACTGAAGCTTTCTTT; CDR3: CASSIAGGTEAFF
J: TRBJ1-1; size: once; V: TRBV2; D: TRBD1; DNA: TGTGCCAGCAGGCCCAGGGACAGGAACACTGAAGCTTTCTTT; CDR3: CASRPRDRNTEAFF
J: TRBJ2-2; size: .; V: TRBV28; D: .; DNA: TGTGCCAGCAGCCCTCCCTATACGAACACCGGGGAGCTGTTTTTT; CDR3: CASSPPYTNTGELFF
J: TRBJ2-7; size: .; V: TRBV18; D: TRBD2; DNA: TGTGCCAGCTCACCAGCGGAGACTAGCGGAGGTTACGAGCAGTACTTC; CDR3: CASSPAETSGGYEQYF
J: TRBJ2-1; size: .; V: TRBV23-1; D: TRBD1; DNA: TGCGCCAGCAGTCACAAGAGACTTAACGGGACAGGGGATTTGAATGAGCAGTTCTTC; CDR3: CASSHKRLNGTGDLNEQFF
J: TRBJ2-1; size: .; V: TRBV29-1; D: .; DNA: TGCAGCGTATCCAGGCAGGGCAATGAGCAGTTCTTC; CDR3: CSVSRQGNEQFF
J: TRBJ2-4; size: .; V: TRBV27; D: TRBD2; DNA: TGTGCCAGCAGTCCTCACCCACTAGCGGGAGGGCCGACGGTGGCCAAAAACATTCAGTACTTC; CDR3: CASSPHPLAGGPTVAKNIQYF
J: TRBJ2-2; size: .; V: TRBV3-1/TRBV3-2; D: TRBD1; DNA: TGTGCCAGCAGCCAAGAGGACAGGAGTACCGGGGAGCTGTTTTTT; CDR3: CASSQEDRSTGELFF
J: TRBJ2-3; size: .; V: TRBV18; D: TRBD1; DNA: TGTGCCAGCTCAGAGAGGGTGGCAGGGGGCCTACCCGGTGCGGATACGCAGTATTTT; CDR3: CASSERVAGGLPGADTQYF
J: TRBJ2-1; size: .; V: TRBV14; D: TRBD2; DNA: TGTGCCAGCAGCCATCCGATTACTAGCGAATACAATGAGCAGTTCTTC; CDR3: CASSHPITSEYNEQFF
J: TRBJ1-2; size: .; V: TRBV5-6; D: .; DNA: TGTGCCAGCAGCTTGGCGGGCTACGGGGGGACCTATGGCTACACCTTC; CDR3: CASSLAGYGGTYGYTF
J: TRBJ2-4; size: .; V: TRBV9; D: .; DNA: TGTGCCAGCAGCGCCCAGCCCCTGCGGGACATTCAGTACTTC; CDR3: CASSAQPLRDIQYF
J: TRBJ2-1; size: .; V: TRBV19; D: TRBD2; DNA: TGTGCCAGTAGTGGCGGTGCGGGAGAGTTGGGCTCCTACAATGAGCAGTTCTTC; CDR3: CASSGGAGELGSYNEQFF
J: TRBJ1-1; size: .; V: TRBV5-1; D: .; DNA: TGCGCCAGCAGCCCTCGGGAGAACACTGAAGCTTTCTTT; CDR3: CASSPRENTEAFF
J: TRBJ1-3; size: .; V: TRBV14; D: TRBD1; DNA: TGTGCCAGCAGTCACAGGGGGCTGACTGGAAACACCATATATTTT; CDR3: CASSHRGLTGNTIYF
J: TRBJ2-7; size: .; V: TRBV5-8; D: .; DNA: TGTGCCAGCAGCAAACGGGAGCACGAGCAGTACTTC; CDR3: CASSKREHEQYF
J: TRBJ2-5; size: .; V: TRBV7-8; D: .; DNA: TGTGCCAGCAGCTCCCGTAGCTTAGAGACCCAGTACTTC; CDR3: CASSSRSLETQYF
J: TRBJ2-6; size: .; V: TRBV29-1; D: TRBD1; DNA: TGCAGCGTATGGACAGGGACGGTCCTGACTTTC; CDR3: CSVWTGTVLTF
J: TRBJ1-5; size: .; V: TRBV21-1; D: .; DNA: TGTGCCAGCAGCAAAGGGGAAGACAGACACAATCAGCCCCAGCATTTT; CDR3: CASSKGEDRHNQPQHF
J: TRBJ1-5; size: .; V: TRBV28; D: .; DNA: TGTGCCAGCAGTTTACCGGCCGGGATCGAACGTAATCAGCCCCAGCATTTT; CDR3: CASSLPAGIERNQPQHF
J: TRBJ2-5; size: .; V: TRBV15; D: TRBD1; DNA: TGTGCCACCAGCGCCGGGACAGGGGAAGAGACCCAGTACTTC; CDR3: CATSAGTGEETQYF
J: TRBJ1-3; size: once; V: TRBV10-3; D: TRBD1; DNA: TGTGCCATCAGTGATTCGACAGGGTCTGGAAACACCATATATTTT; CDR3: CAISDSTGSGNTIYF
J: TRBJ2-1; size: .; V: TRBV6-5; D: .; DNA: TGTGCCAGCAGACCCGACAACAGGGTGGGTGAGCAGTTCTTC; CDR3: CASRPDNRVGEQFF
J: TRBJ2-1; size: .; V: TRBV18; D: .; DNA: TGTGCCAGCTCACCCCTGGGCACCTCCAATGAGCAGTTCTTC; CDR3: CASSPLGTSNEQFF